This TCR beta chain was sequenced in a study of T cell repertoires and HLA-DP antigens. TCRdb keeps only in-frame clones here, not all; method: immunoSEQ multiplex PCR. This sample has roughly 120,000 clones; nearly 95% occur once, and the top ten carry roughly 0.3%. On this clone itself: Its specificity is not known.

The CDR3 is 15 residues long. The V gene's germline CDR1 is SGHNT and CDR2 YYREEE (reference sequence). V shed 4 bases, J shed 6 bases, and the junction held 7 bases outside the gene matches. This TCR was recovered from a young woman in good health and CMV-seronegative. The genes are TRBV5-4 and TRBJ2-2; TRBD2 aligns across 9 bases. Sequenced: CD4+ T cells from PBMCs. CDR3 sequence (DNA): TGTGCCAGCAGCCCAAGGCGGGGGGGGGCCGGGGAGCTGTTTTTT. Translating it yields CASSPRRGGAGELFF.